This is a list of T cell receptor beta chains from one sample in a study of blood T cell repertoires in COVID-19. Sequencing was performed with immunoSEQ multiplex PCR; in TCRdb, only in-frame clones are kept and a portion is missing. Of under 300,000 clones in the sample, around 88% were seen once. The sample taken for sequencing was PBMCs or T cells enriched from blood (not recorded which). All receptors derive from a woman aged 40-49 years with acute COVID-19. Both conserved end residues are part of each CDR3. Fields, in order: J gene, V gene, D gene, clone size, CDR3 protein, CDR3 DNA. A D gene is named only where the DNA matches it firmly. Size is stated for part of the rows, as once, few or many counts, or as a class when the clone is expanded.

>TRBJ2-1|TRBV4-1|TRBD1|.
CASSHTIGQDLYNEQFF
TGCGCCAGCAGCCATACAATTGGACAGGACCTCTACAATGAGCAGTTCTTC
>TRBJ2-3|TRBV19|TRBD1|.
CASSAGWDRGVTDTQYF
TGTGCCAGTAGTGCCGGGTGGGACAGGGGGGTAACAGATACGCAGTATTTT
>TRBJ2-6|TRBV7-9|TRBD1|.
CASSLMPGGPSSGANVLTF
TGTGCCAGCAGCTTAATGCCAGGGGGTCCTTCCTCTGGGGCCAACGTCCTGACTTTC
>TRBJ1-5|TRBV20-1|TRBD1|.
CSASRDRGARNQPQHF
TGCAGTGCTAGTCGGGACAGGGGGGCGAGGAATCAGCCCCAGCATTTT
>TRBJ2-1|TRBV7-2|.|few
CASSPVLQGNEQFF
TGTGCCAGCAGCCCAGTCCTACAGGGCAATGAGCAGTTCTTC
>TRBJ1-1|TRBV19|TRBD1|.
CASVLTGANTEAFF
TGTGCCAGCGTCCTGACAGGGGCCAACACTGAAGCTTTCTTT
>TRBJ1-1|TRBV30|.|once
CAWSRGGGRRNTEAFF
TGTGCCTGGAGTCGGGGGGGCGGTAGGAGGAACACTGAAGCTTTCTTT
>TRBJ1-6|TRBV7-8|.|.
CASSRRNSPLHF
TGTGCCAGCAGCCGGAGGAATTCACCCCTCCACTTT
>TRBJ2-1|TRBV4-1|.|.
CASSQDTSRGEQFF
TGCGCCAGCAGCCAAGATACTAGTCGGGGTGAGCAGTTCTTC
>TRBJ1-2|TRBV4-1|.|.
CASSQVQGSNYGYTF
TGCGCCAGCAGCCAAGTCCAGGGATCTAACTATGGCTACACCTTC
>TRBJ2-3|TRBV5-4|.|once
CASSSPLWGGPTDTQYF
TGTGCCAGCAGCTCCCCTCTTTGGGGGGGGCCCACAGATACGCAGTATTTT
>TRBJ2-1|TRBV19|TRBD1|.
CASSAGQGSYNEQFF
TGTGCCAGTAGTGCCGGACAGGGGTCCTACAATGAGCAGTTCTTC
>TRBJ2-1|TRBV19|TRBD1|.
CASSRIKGRGGFVSYNEQFF
TGTGCCAGTAGTCGAATAAAAGGTAGAGGGGGCTTCGTCTCCTACAATGAGCAGTTCTTC
>TRBJ1-1|TRBV30|TRBD1|.
CAWGTGGTEAFF
TGTGCCTGGGGGACAGGGGGGACTGAAGCTTTCTTT
>TRBJ2-5|TRBV6-2/TRBV6-3|.|.
CASSLGGVGKTQYF
TGTGCCAGCAGTTTGGGGGGAGTAGGGAAGACCCAGTACTTC
>TRBJ2-4|TRBV3-1/TRBV3-2|.|.
CASSQGSRLTGHIQYF
TGTGCCAGCAGCCAAGGTTCGAGACTTACAGGACACATTCAGTACTTC
>TRBJ1-2|TRBV29-1|.|few
CSVRSGTSNYGYTF
TGCAGCGTTCGTTCGGGAACTTCTAACTATGGCTACACCTTC
>TRBJ1-2|TRBV28|.|few
CASSLPGRGVRYGYTF
TGTGCCAGCAGTTTGCCCGGGAGGGGGGTTCGATATGGCTACACCTTC
>TRBJ1-2|TRBV27|.|.
CASSFGFNYGYTF
TGTGCCAGCAGTTTCGGGTTTAACTATGGCTACACCTTC
>TRBJ2-3|TRBV11-3|.|.
CASSSRTSKADTQYF
TGTGCCAGCAGCTCGAGGACTTCGAAGGCAGATACGCAGTATTTT
>TRBJ2-2|TRBV5-1|.|.
CASSSTVTGELFF
TGCGCCAGCAGCTCGACAGTCACCGGGGAGCTGTTTTTT
>TRBJ2-1|TRBV3-1/TRBV3-2|TRBD2|.
CASSQDSRGLAYRVNEQFF
TGTGCCAGCAGCCAAGACAGTAGGGGACTAGCGTATCGGGTCAATGAGCAGTTCTTC
>TRBJ2-1|TRBV5-1|TRBD2|once
CASSKPGLAFYEQFF
TGCGCCAGCAGCAAACCGGGACTAGCTTTCTATGAGCAGTTCTTC
>TRBJ1-5|TRBV9|.|.
CASSGQGINQPQHF
TGTGCCAGCAGCGGTCAGGGGATCAATCAGCCCCAGCATTTT
>TRBJ1-6|TRBV14|.|.
CASSHSSPLHF
TGTGCCAGCAGCCACTCTTCACCCCTCCACTTT
>TRBJ1-6|TRBV30|TRBD1|.
CAWTIGQGNSPLHF
TGTGCCTGGACCATCGGACAGGGAAATTCACCCCTCCACTTT
>TRBJ1-1|TRBV12-3/TRBV12-4|.|.
CASSLARTAEAFF
TGTGCCAGCAGTTTAGCGCGGACAGCTGAAGCTTTCTTT
>TRBJ1-2|TRBV19|.|.
CASRNTGIGYTF
TGTGCCAGTAGAAACACGGGGATCGGCTACACCTTC
>TRBJ2-1|TRBV5-4|TRBD1|.
CASSLSDRGPANEQFF
TGTGCCAGCAGCTTGTCGGACAGGGGGCCTGCCAATGAGCAGTTCTTC
>TRBJ1-1|TRBV29-1|TRBD1|.
CSVDLTTGIVQDMNTEAFF
TGCAGCGTTGATCTTACGACAGGGATTGTTCAAGACATGAACACTGAAGCTTTCTTT
>TRBJ2-3|TRBV5-1|TRBD2|.
CASSFSGTPTDTQYF
TGCGCCAGCAGCTTTAGCGGGACACCCACAGATACGCAGTATTTT
>TRBJ1-6|TRBV7-6|TRBD1|.
CASSLGGTGAYNSPLHF
TGTGCCAGCAGCTTAGGGGGGACAGGGGCCTATAATTCACCCCTCCACTTT
>TRBJ1-2|TRBV4-3|.|.
CASSPTRGAAYGYTF
TGCGCCAGCAGCCCCACCCGGGGAGCCGCTTATGGCTACACCTTC
>TRBJ2-2|TRBV11-2|TRBD1|.
CASSFAGGYTGELFF
TGTGCCAGCAGCTTTGCAGGGGGCTATACCGGGGAGCTGTTTTTT
>TRBJ2-1|TRBV27|TRBD2|.
CASSLRGLAGYNEQFF
TGTGCCAGCAGTTTACGTGGACTAGCGGGTTACAATGAGCAGTTCTTC
>TRBJ1-2|TRBV27|TRBD1|.
CASSLRTGGRGGYTF
TGTGCCAGCAGTTTAAGGACAGGGGGCCGGGGTGGCTACACCTTC
>TRBJ2-5|TRBV9|TRBD2|.
CASSLGLAGDWMYF
TGTGCCAGCAGCCTCGGACTAGCGGGGGACTGGATGTACTTC
>TRBJ2-1|TRBV9|TRBD1|.
CASSSTGGRNEQFF
TGTGCCAGCAGCTCCACAGGGGGTCGCAATGAGCAGTTCTTC
>TRBJ1-6|TRBV25-1|TRBD1|.
CASSALDRPDSPLHF
TGTGCCAGCAGTGCGCTGGACAGGCCGGATTCACCCCTCCACTTT
>TRBJ2-5|TRBV7-9|TRBD2|.
CASSLELAGISQETQYF
TGTGCCAGCAGCTTAGAGCTAGCGGGCATCTCCCAAGAGACCCAGTACTTC
>TRBJ2-2|TRBV4-3|TRBD2|.
CASSLGLAGLNTGELFF
TGCGCCAGCAGCCTAGGACTAGCGGGACTGAACACCGGGGAGCTGTTTTTT
>TRBJ2-3|TRBV9|TRBD1|once
CASSVFDRGLTDTQYF
TGTGCCAGCAGCGTATTTGACAGGGGGTTGACAGATACGCAGTATTTT
>TRBJ1-3|TRBV15|.|.
CATSRSTSSGNTIYF
TGTGCCACCAGCAGAAGTACGAGCTCTGGAAACACCATATATTTT
>TRBJ2-2|TRBV19|.|.
CASSMGLAAGELFF
TGTGCCAGTAGTATGGGACTCGCTGCCGGGGAGCTGTTTTTT